The clone carrying this TCR beta chain was seen repeatedly, ten times or more. Its specificity is unknown. In the authors' workflow: TCR counts had a median of about 94,000 per sample and spanned 23,224 to 690,600. MiXCR, applied by TCRdb to the RACE reads, yields one record per CDR3 protein. These V and J calls originate from TCRdb's pipeline instead of the authors' own analysis. The sample has more than 100,000 distinct CDR3 sequences; roughly 14% are singletons. This specimen comes from a study of human T cells and chemical hapten exposure. On the study more broadly: Patients, predominantly female, presented with alopecia areata, totalis or universalis.

CDR1 is SGHVS and CDR2 is FQNEAQ in the germline V gene. Trimming removed 5 bases at V and 5 bases at J, with 7 bases between. This CDR3 is built from 12 residues. The time point is: pre-sensitization, week 0. Documented treatment: therapeutic diphenylcyclopropenone sensitization with weekly scalp DPC. The study extracted total RNA from unfractionated whole blood. The study's findings and limits: Expanded TCRs clustered into significantly more large CDR3 similarity groups than controls, the analysis revealed.

This specimen consisted of whole blood, obtained in connection with sensitization to the hapten diphenylcyclopropenone (DPC). The J gene is TRBJ2-1, the V gene TRBV7-8, with no clear D. The receptor comes from a woman aged 18-35 years with alopecia areata. Some clones in this sample may be carry-over from other donors' samples. CDR3 loop: CASSPPNNEQFF. The CDR3 coding sequence is TGTGCCAGCAGCCCGCCCAACAATGAGCAGTTCTTC.